The 18 T cell receptor beta chains presented below share a single source sample, sequenced in a study of cytomegalovirus exposure and HLA in healthy donors. The PCR ran on 60 Vbeta and 13 Jbeta primers. Sequenced by immunoSEQ multiplex PCR; TCRdb stores in-frame clones only, minus some. The profile shows 100,000 to 150,000 clones, around 80% of them singletons. Sequencing used PBMCs. The receptors come from a woman younger than 35 in good health and CMV-seronegative.

In its sample, this clone was seen a few times. J is TRBJ1-1 and V is TRBV5-6, with a tentative D call TRBD1 (5 bases). The germline gives CDR1 SGHDT, CDR2 YYEEEE. Trimming shortened V by 4 bases and J by 4 bases, and 11 bases separated the two germline ends. The CDR3 is made up of 13 amino acids. The DNA of the CDR3 is TGTGCCAGCAGCGCCCAGGGAAGCACTGAAGCTTTCTTT. Translating it yields CASSAQGSTEAFF.

The V gene is TRBV4-2, the J gene TRBJ1-5; the D gene is possibly TRBD1 (6 bases). CDR1 and CDR2 from the germline V gene are LGHNA and YNFKEQ. This CDR3 comprises 13 residues. With 2 bases removed from V and 9 bases from J, the gap between germline ends came to 11 bases. CDR3 nucleotide sequence: TGTGCCAGCAGCCAACAGGGGAAATCGCCCCAGCATTTT. This codes for CASSQQGKSPQHF.

The chain has TRBV4-1 and TRBJ2-3, with TRBD2 identical over 7 bases. V shed 0 bases and J 6 bases; nucleotides not matched to a gene: 9. The CDR3 totals 16 residues. Germline loops: CDR1 MGHRA, CDR2 YSYEKL. CDR3 sequence reads: CASSQDEGGPTDTQYF. CDR3 nucleotides: TGCGCCAGCAGCCAAGATGAGGGAGGGCCTACGGATACGCAGTATTTT.

There are a few counts of this clone. The chain employs TRBV6-1 and TRBJ2-7; 12 bases agree with TRBD2. The CDR3 loop spans 15 amino acids. The ends lost 6 bases at V and 7 bases at J; junction bases unmatched: 10. Germline V gene data show CDR1 as MNHNS and CDR2 as SASEGT. The CDR3 bases are TGTGCCAGCAGACGTCCTAGCGGGAGGGCAGGGGAGCAGTACTTC. This encodes CASRRPSGRAGEQYF.

Written as DNA, the CDR3 is TGTGCCAGCAGCCTCTCCGCGGGAGGGAATTTGCATGAGCAGTTCTTC. Its translation: CASSLSAGGNLHEQFF. This sequence joins TRBV4-2 and TRBJ2-1; 9 bases line up with TRBD2. The CDR3 sequence is 16 residues long. The V gene end was trimmed by 4 bases and the J gene end by 8 bases; junction bases not matched to a gene: 12. CDR1 and CDR2 (germline): LGHNA, YNFKEQ.

The chain uses TRBV7-9 and TRBJ2-2, with a weak D call TRBD2 (6 bases). The germline V gene has CDR1 SEHNR and CDR2 FQNEAQ (reference sequence). Between the trimmed V and J ends, which lost 11 bases and 1 base, there was a span of 17 bases. This CDR3 has 15 amino acids. CDR3 sequence (DNA): TGTGCCGGAGACGAAGCGGGCTTGAACACCGGGGAGCTGTTTTTT. Translated: CAGDEAGLNTGELFF.

This clone showed up just once. The chain uses TRBV5-1 and TRBJ1-2; possibly TRBD1 for D (5 bases). CDR1 is SGHRS, CDR2 YFSETQ, per germline. The CDR3 sequence is 14 residues long. The V end lost 3 bases, the J end lost 3 bases, and 12 bases lay between the germline ends. The CDR3 DNA is TGCGCCAGCAGCTCGGGCAGGGATCACTATGGCTACACCTTC. It yields the protein CASSSGRDHYGYTF.

The gene calls are TRBV28 and TRBJ1-4; D possibly corresponds to TRBD1 (5 bases). The V end lost 6 bases, the J end lost 8 bases, and 19 bases lay between the germline ends. Germline values: CDR1 MDHEN, CDR2 SYDVKM. The CDR3 has 15 residues. The CDR3 sequence: CASSVGDARGEKLFF. CDR3 DNA sequence: TGTGCCAGCAGCGTAGGGGACGCCCGGGGGGAAAAACTGTTTTTT.

This clone showed up just once. The chain couples TRBV10-2 to TRBJ2-1; D not resolved. The CDR3 consists of 15 residues. The V end was cut by 0 bases, the J end by 7 bases, with 13 bases between. Germline CDR1 WSHSY, CDR2 SAAADI. CDR3 coding DNA: TGCGCCAGCAGTGAGTCGACTCGGGTAGTAAATGAGCAGTTCTTC. Protein: CASSESTRVVNEQFF.

The CDR3 coding sequence is TGTGCCAGCAGTGGCTACGGTCAGGCAGGTGAAAAACTGTTTTTT. It encodes CASSGYGQAGEKLFF. The chain has TRBV27 and TRBJ1-4; D uncertain. In germline, CDR1 is MNHEY, CDR2 SMNVEV (reference sequence). Trimming removed 5 bases from V and 7 bases from J, with 17 bases in between. The CDR3 spans 15 residues.

V is TRBV4-1 and J is TRBJ1-1; D is perhaps TRBD1 (5 bases). Germline CDR1 reads MGHRA; CDR2 reads YSYEKL. V gave up 2 bases and J gave up 4 bases, with 11 bases separating them. The CDR3 consists of 14 residues. The CDR3 loop is CASSQRGGGTEAFF. CDR3 nucleotide sequence: TGCGCCAGCAGCCAACGGGGGGGAGGCACTGAAGCTTTCTTT.

V usage is TRBV5-1 and J usage is TRBJ2-7, with 8 bases aligning to TRBD2. Per the germline V gene, CDR1 is SGHRS and CDR2 is YFSETQ. V gave up 4 bases and J gave up 5 bases; unmatched junction bases: 8. CDR3 size: 14 residues. The chain's CDR3 is CASSAGWREDEQYF. CDR3 DNA sequence: TGCGCCAGCAGCGCAGGTTGGCGGGAGGACGAGCAGTACTTC.

The V gene is TRBV6-1, the J gene TRBJ1-4; 8 bases are a match to TRBD1. Germline loops: CDR1 MNHNS, CDR2 SASEGT. This CDR3 has 15 residues. V trimming: 6 bases; J trimming: 8 bases; junction bases outside the gene matches: 11. The CDR3 protein is CASRENGQGNEKLFF. The CDR3 DNA is TGTGCCAGCAGGGAAAATGGACAGGGTAACGAAAAACTGTTTTTT.

The V and J genes are TRBV5-1 and TRBJ1-2; D gene unclear. Germline V gene data show CDR1 as SGHRS and CDR2 as YFSETQ. V was cut by 3 bases and J by 8 bases, with 14 bases left in between. The CDR3 is made up of 13 amino acids. The CDR3: CASSYVMGRGYTF. CDR3 bases: TGCGCCAGCAGCTATGTGATGGGGAGAGGCTACACCTTC.

CDR3 loop: CATRRDFSSPLHF. For the CDR3, the DNA is TGCGCCACCCGCAGGGACTTCTCTTCACCCCTCCACTTT. The chain joins TRBV5-1 to TRBJ1-6, with D possibly matching TRBD1 (5 bases). Trimming removed 9 bases at V and 9 bases at J, with 16 bases between. The CDR3 sequence is 13 residues long. Germline CDR1 is SGHRS and CDR2 is YFSETQ.

V gene TRBV7-2 combines with J gene TRBJ1-4; weak D call: TRBD1 (5 bases). Germline V gene data show CDR1 as SGHTA and CDR2 as FQGNSA. V lost 5 bases, J lost 5 bases, and 21 bases lay in between. CDR3 size: 17 residues. The CDR3 DNA reads TGTGCCAGCAGCCGTCGCCCGGGCGGGGGTTCGAATGAAAAACTGTTTTTT. Residues: CASSRRPGGGSNEKLFF. The full variable domain, with the rest looked up from reference TRBV7-2 and TRBJ1-4, is GAGVSQSPSNKVTEKGKDVELRCDPISGHTALYWYRQSLGQGLEFLIYFQGNSAPDKSGLPSDRFSAERTGGSVSTLTIQRTQQEDSAVYLCASSRRPGGGSNEKLFFGSGTQLSVL.

This clone has only one observation. The gene calls are TRBV7-5 and TRBJ2-7; TRBD2, the table's D call, lacks a check against the DNA. TRBV7-5 corresponds to a pseudogene. The CDR3 consists of 19 residues. The CDR3 loop is CVRSLVRGGPRSRSYEQYF. The CDR3 bases are TGTGTCAGAAGCTTAGTAAGGGGGGGCCCACGCAGCCGCTCCTACGAGCAGTACTTC.

This clone occurred once. The chain uses TRBV19 and TRBJ1-1; the D gene is possibly TRBD1 (6 bases). The CDR3 runs 15 residues. Deletions cut 3 bases from V and 0 bases from J, with 11 bases between. Germline assignment: CDR1 LNHDA and CDR2 SQIVND (reference sequence). The CDR3 region has the DNA TGTGCCAGTAGTATGGGGGCTGATATGAACACTGAAGCTTTCTTT. It yields the protein CASSMGADMNTEAFF.